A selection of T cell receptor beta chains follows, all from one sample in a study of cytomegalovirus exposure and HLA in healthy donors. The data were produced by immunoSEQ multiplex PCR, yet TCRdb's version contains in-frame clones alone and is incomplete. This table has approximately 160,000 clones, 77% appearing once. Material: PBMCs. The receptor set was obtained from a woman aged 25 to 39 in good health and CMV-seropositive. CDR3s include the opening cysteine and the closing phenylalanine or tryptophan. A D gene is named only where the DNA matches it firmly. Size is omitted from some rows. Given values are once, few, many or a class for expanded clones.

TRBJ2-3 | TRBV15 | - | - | TGTGCCACCAGCAGAGAGGGGTCGCAGGGGTGGTCCTCGCAGTATTTT | CATSREGSQGWSSQYF
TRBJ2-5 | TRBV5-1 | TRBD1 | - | TGCGCCAGCAGCTGGGGACAGGCTGGGGAGACCCAGTACTTC | CASSWGQAGETQYF
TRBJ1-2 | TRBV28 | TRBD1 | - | TGTGCCAGCAGTTTACAGGGGGCTGGCTATGGCTACACCTTC | CASSLQGAGYGYTF
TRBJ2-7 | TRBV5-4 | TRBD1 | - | TGTGCCAGCAGCTTGACGGGACAGGGGTCCCACGAGCAGTACTTC | CASSLTGQGSHEQYF
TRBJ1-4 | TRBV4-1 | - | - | TGCGCCAGCAGCCAAGATAGGGGCGGGGGTTCAACTAATGAAAAACTGTTTTTT | CASSQDRGGGSTNEKLFF
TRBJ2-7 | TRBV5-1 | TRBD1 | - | TGCGCCAGCAGCTTGGAGGGACAGGGGCCCTACGAGCAGTACTTC | CASSLEGQGPYEQYF
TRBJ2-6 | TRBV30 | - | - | TGTGCCTGGAGTCATAGTCCCGGGGCCAACGTCCTGACTTTC | CAWSHSPGANVLTF
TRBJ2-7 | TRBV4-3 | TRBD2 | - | TGCGCCAGCAGCCAAGTTCTAGCGGGCGTCGAGCAGTACTTC | CASSQVLAGVEQYF
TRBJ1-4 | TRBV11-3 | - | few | TGTGCCAGCAGCTTAGCGGCAGGGACTAATGAAAAACTGTTTTTT | CASSLAAGTNEKLFF
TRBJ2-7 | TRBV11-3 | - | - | TGTGCCAGCAGCCCAGAGGGCTTTGCCTACGAGCAGTACTTC | CASSPEGFAYEQYF
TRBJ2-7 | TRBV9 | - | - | TGTGCCAGCAGCGTAGCCCCTCTCCATGGGGGCTTCCCAGGCGAGCAGTACTTC | CASSVAPLHGGFPGEQYF
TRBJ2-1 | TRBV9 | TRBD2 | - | TGTGCCAGCAGCGTAGCGCGTCTAGCGGGAGGGCCGAAGAGGAATGAGCAGTTCTTC | CASSVARLAGGPKRNEQFF
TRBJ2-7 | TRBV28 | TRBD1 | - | TGTGCCAGCAGTTCAACCAAAGGACAGGACCCCTACGAGCAGTACTTC | CASSSTKGQDPYEQYF
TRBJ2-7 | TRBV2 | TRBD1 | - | TGTGCAAGCAGGCCGGGACAGTTTGGTGAGCAGTACTTC | CASRPGQFGEQYF
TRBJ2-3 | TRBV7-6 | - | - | TGTGCCAGCAGCTTCGCAGATACGCAGTATTTT | CASSFADTQYF
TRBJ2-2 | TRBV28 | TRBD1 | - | TGTGCCAGCAGCCGGACAGGGGGCATCGGGGAGCTGTTTTTT | CASSRTGGIGELFF
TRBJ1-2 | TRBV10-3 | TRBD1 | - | TGTGCCATCAGTGAGTCAGGGGGCGCCAACTATGGCTACACCTTC | CAISESGGANYGYTF
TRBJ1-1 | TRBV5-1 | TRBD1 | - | TGCGCCAGCAGCACCGACAGGGCCCTAAGGGACACTGAAGCTTTCTTT | CASSTDRALRDTEAFF
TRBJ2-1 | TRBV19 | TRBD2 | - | TGTGCCAGTAACCAACTAGCGGGAGGGCCGAATGAGCAGTTCTTC | CASNQLAGGPNEQFF
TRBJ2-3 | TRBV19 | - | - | TGTGCCAGTACCTCCCCGGGGACAGATACGCAGTATTTT | CASTSPGTDTQYF
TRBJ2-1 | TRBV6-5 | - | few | TGTGCCAGCAGTTACCTGAGGGACGGGGGGCGGTATGAGCAGTTCTTC | CASSYLRDGGRYEQFF
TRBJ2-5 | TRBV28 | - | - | TGTGCCAGCGTATCCATGGGGGGGCGAGAGACCCAGTACTTC | CASVSMGGRETQYF
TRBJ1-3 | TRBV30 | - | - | TGTGCCTGGAACGACAGAGGAGGAAACACCATATATTTT | CAWNDRGGNTIYF
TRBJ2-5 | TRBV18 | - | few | TGTGCCAGCTCAAAGTATGTGGGAGAAGAGACCCAGTACTTC | CASSKYVGEETQYF
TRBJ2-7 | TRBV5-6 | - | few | TGTGCCAGCAGCTTGGGCAGGACCTACGAGCAGTACTTC | CASSLGRTYEQYF
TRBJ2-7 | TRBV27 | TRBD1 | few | TGTGCCAGCAGTCCGGGGACAGGGGGCGTCTACGAGCAGTACTTC | CASSPGTGGVYEQYF
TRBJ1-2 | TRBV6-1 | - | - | TGTGCCAGCAGTGACAGTCCGTCCCTTAACTATGGCTACACCTTC | CASSDSPSLNYGYTF
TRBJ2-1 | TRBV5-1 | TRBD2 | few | TGCGCCAGCAGCTTGGCCGGGGGGAGCTCCTACAATGAGCAGTTCTTC | CASSLAGGSSYNEQFF